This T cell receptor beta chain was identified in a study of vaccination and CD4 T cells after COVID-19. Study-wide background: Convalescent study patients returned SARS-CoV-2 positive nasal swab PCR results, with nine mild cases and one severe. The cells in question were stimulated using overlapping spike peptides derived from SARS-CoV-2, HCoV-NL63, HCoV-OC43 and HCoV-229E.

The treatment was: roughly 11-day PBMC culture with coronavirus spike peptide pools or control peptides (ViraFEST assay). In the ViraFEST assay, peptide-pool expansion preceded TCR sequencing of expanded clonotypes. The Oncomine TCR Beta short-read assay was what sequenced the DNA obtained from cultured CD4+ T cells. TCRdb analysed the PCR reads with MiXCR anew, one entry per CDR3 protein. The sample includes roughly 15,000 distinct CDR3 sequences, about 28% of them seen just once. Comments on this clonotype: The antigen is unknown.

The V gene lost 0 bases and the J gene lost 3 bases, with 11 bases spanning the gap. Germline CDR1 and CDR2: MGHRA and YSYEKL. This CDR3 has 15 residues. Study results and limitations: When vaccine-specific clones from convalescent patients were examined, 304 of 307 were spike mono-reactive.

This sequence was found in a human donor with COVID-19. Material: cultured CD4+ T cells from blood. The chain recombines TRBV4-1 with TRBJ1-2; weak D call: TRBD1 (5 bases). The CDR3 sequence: CASSQEPGRHYGYTF. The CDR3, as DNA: TGCGCCAGCAGCCAAGAACCGGGACGGCACTATGGCTACACCTTC.